Sequencing of this T cell receptor beta chain was carried out in a study of blood T cell repertoires in COVID-19. At the level of the study: Sites across the United States, Italy and Spain contributed samples from acute and convalescent COVID-19. The cDNA or gDNA used as material had been derived from T cells, B-cell-depleted T cells, or PBMCs.

While infection was still active, Seattle patients were enrolled and then followed longitudinally. Study processing details: Nucleated cell number was recorded as an estimate derived from reference gene primer amplification. This table comes from immunoSEQ multiplex PCR, and its TCRdb copy is limited to in-frame clones, with some not included. V, J and clone size reflect that table, while D and trimming were determined from the DNA. The table shows around 400,000 clones, with about 87% occurring only once. This CDR3 contains 15 residues. Germline CDR1 and CDR2: SGDLS and YYNGEE. The V gene lost 4 bases and the J gene lost 4 bases, with 14 bases spanning the gap.

Sequences were obtained from peripheral blood. The clonotype comes from a woman in her fifties or sixties with COVID-19, enrolled during active disease. The V gene is TRBV9, the J gene TRBJ1-4; unclear D gene. The CDR3 DNA follows: TGTGCCAGCAGCCCCCGGGGAGGGAATAATGAAAAACTGTTTTTT. As protein: CASSPRGGNNEKLFF.